This T cell receptor (beta chain) emerged from a study of spatial heterogeneity in lung cancer. The time point is: sample taken at primary tumor resection. Extraction of whole RNA from tumor, nontumor lung or frozen PBMC preceded unsorted sequencing. The CDR3 has 15 amino acids. V lost 0 bases and J 0 bases, leaving 8 bases between the germline ends. TCR cDNA molecules were tagged individually, and each one carried a unique molecular identifier. TCRdb called the 5' RACE reads again in MiXCR, with one record for every CDR3 protein. The repertoire includes 9,500 to 11,000 distinct CDR3 sequences, approximately 12% of them detected once, and about 10% sits in the top ten. This clonotype was detected ten times or more. Its antigen remains unidentified. Since the library was made to target alpha chains, this beta chain is a stray read and its abundance is not meaningful. Study-level results: Among tumor T cells, estimated coverage was approximately 7% for alpha chains and roughly 14% for beta chains. Counts of expanded alpha and beta TCRs within tumors tracked the tumor nonsynonymous mutation count. Numbers of ubiquitous and regional expanded TCRs tracked ubiquitous and regional nonsynonymous mutation counts, respectively.

Sequenced material: lung tumor tissue, taken at surgery. The V gene is TRBV12-3 or TRBV12-4, the J gene TRBJ1-1, with D unresolved. The source is a male donor with early-stage non-small cell lung cancer. CDR3 DNA: TGTGCCAGCAGTTTAGCGGGTAGGGTGAACACTGAAGCTTTCTTT. Its translation: CASSLAGRVNTEAFF.